This note documents a single TCR beta chain sequence. This clone was observed a few times. The antigen it binds to is not known. No quality values exist for individual bases; no much larger clone is one base distant. Enrolling through a virtual design, the prospective study's participants ranged in age from roughly 18 to 90 years and lived across 24 United States geographic areas. Cohort assignment in the prospective study relied on participant-reported clinical history from a screening survey and a study questionnaire. For ImmuneRACE Cohort 3, a participant was defined as recovered based on two consecutive negative NP/OP PCR tests, clearance by a healthcare professional, or resolution of symptoms. In the prospective study, mobile phlebotomists collected whole blood, serum and a nasopharyngeal or oropharyngeal swab from each participant. Additional blood draws and questionnaires over an approximately two-month period could optionally be provided by prospective study participants. Before DNA extraction, blood samples from the prospective study were shipped at room temperature or frozen.

Its CDR3 holds 14 amino acids, cysteine through phenylalanine. The entry retains the CDR3 DNA only, 42 bases that are in frame from base 1. Ends trimmed: V by 0 bases, J by 12 bases; bases unmatched to a gene: 10. From the germline V gene (reference sequence), CDR1 is SGHNT and CDR2 is YYREEE. The immunoSEQ Assay, a bias-controlled multiplex PCR, was used to amplify TCRbeta CDR3 regions from genomic DNA. The study's processing was this. The number of nucleated cells in each sample was estimated from the amplification of reference gene primers within the assay. Sequence reads were collapsed and filtered to measure the absolute abundance of every unique TCRbeta CDR3 rearrangement. For each sample, productive Simpson clonality was calculated as the square root of Simpson's diversity index over productive rearrangements. TCRdb holds this immuneACCESS table with in-frame rearrangements only. Some clones are missing; in checked studies, unresolved V genes explain under half, and the rest has no known cause. The V and J calls and the clone size are those of that table, but D and trimming were determined from the DNA. The table for this sample lists approximately 170,000 clones; 80% of them were counted only once. The ten largest clones represent about 5.6% of the sample.

This specimen belongs to a study of blood T cell repertoires in COVID-19 (dated by TCRdb to about 2020). With regard to the full study: Collaborator samples came from the United States, Italy and Spain and covered acute and convalescent phases of COVID-19. Subjects who had been exposed to COVID-19, were actively infected with it, or had recovered from it provided the deeply sampled blood TCRbeta repertoires that made up the dataset. Where available, HLA class I and class II types were obtained from metadata supplied by the sample provider rather than from assay-based typing. The repertoires were released in a freely available public database meant as a resource for research on the immune response to SARS-CoV-2. Nearly every sample came with metadata listing a de-identified subject ID, COVID-19 status, age in years and sex. The prospective study material was composed of cDNA or gDNA derived from T cells, B-cell-depleted T cells, or PBMCs. Samples were obtained from the ongoing ImmuneRACE study (first 160 participants) and from over 1,000 subjects provided by 6 global collaborators. Here is what the overall study found, with its caveats: The amount of clinical and demographic metadata varied by source and participant and was provided uncurated.

The specimen sequenced was PBMCs or T cells enriched from blood (not recorded which). The rearrangement combines TRBV5-4 with TRBJ1-1, and 8 bases in between align with TRBD1. The receptor's source is a middle-aged man who had recovered from COVID-19. In nucleotide form, the sequence is TGTGCCAGCAGCTTGGGGCTGCAGACAGGGGTATCTTTCTTT. The translation is CASSLGLQTGVSFF.